These 27 T cell receptor beta chains share one sample of origin, sequenced in a study of graft-versus-host responses after intestinal transplantation (dated by TCRdb to 2020 to 2023). Explained via the paper, the time point label denotes: cells obtained before transplantation from donor or recipient. Mixed lymphocyte reactions plated some 200,000 CFSE-labeled pre-transplant responders with some 200,000 irradiated violet-dye-labeled stimulators and were cultured for around six days. Receptors were amplified or captured by the immunoSEQ multiplex PCR assay. Drawn from immuneACCESS, this table holds only the in-frame rearrangements with V and J called that TCRdb kept. Clones are partly lost; checked studies trace under half to an unresolved V gene and leave the rest unexplained. Within this sample are 20,000 or so clones, with 25% to 35% of them counted one time only. Jointly, the top ten make up roughly 9.2% of the sample.

This specimen consisted of alloreactive CD8+ T cells from a mixed lymphocyte reaction culture, obtained before intestinal transplant. Read against the paper, the sample's cell subset or site label means: CFSE-low proliferating T cells sorted from roughly 6-day pre-transplant mixed lymphocyte reaction (GvH or HvG direction). The origin of the receptors is a human patient who received an intestinal transplant.

This clone was seen a few times. The chain couples TRBV6-5 to TRBJ2-7, with D hard to call. The CDR3 spans 12 residues. Germline loops: CDR1 MNHEY, CDR2 SVGAGI. The ends were cut back, 8 bases at V and 0 bases at J, with 8 bases in the middle. CDR3 region: CASPGSSYEQYF. The DNA of the CDR3 is TGTGCCAGCCCCGGCTCCTCCTACGAGCAGTACTTC.

This clone was found a few times. The rearrangement links TRBV7-9 to TRBJ1-1; D not resolved. V lost 1 base, J lost 1 base, and 7 bases lay in between. Looked up from germline, CDR1 is SEHNR and CDR2 is FQNEAQ (reference sequence). The CDR3 covers 14 residues. This CDR3 is CASSLVNGNTEAFF. The CDR3 nucleotides are TGTGCCAGCAGCTTAGTGAACGGGAACACTGAAGCTTTCTTT.

This clone counts as medium-sized. The chain employs TRBV7-9 and TRBJ2-7; possibly TRBD1 for D (5 bases). Germline assignment: CDR1 SEHNR and CDR2 FQNEAQ (reference sequence). The CDR3 extends over 17 amino acids. V was shortened by 1 base and J by 2 bases, with 18 bases between the two germline ends. CDR3 protein: CASSLGVMTAPTYEQYF. CDR3 DNA: TGTGCCAGCAGCTTAGGTGTAATGACAGCCCCGACCTACGAGCAGTACTTC.

The CDR3 region is CASSSKGTPFTDTQYF. The CDR3 DNA reads as TGTGCCAGCAGCTCAAAAGGGACTCCGTTCACAGATACGCAGTATTTT. V gene TRBV7-3 combines with J gene TRBJ2-3, with D perhaps matching TRBD2 (6 bases). The CDR3 is made up of 16 amino acids. Per germline, CDR1 SGHTA and CDR2 FQGTGA. V was trimmed by 4 bases and J by 2 bases, leaving 16 bases between them.

This sequence joins TRBV27 and TRBJ1-1, with D hard to call. The CDR3 extends over 14 amino acids. Trimming removed 4 bases from V and 1 base from J, with 10 bases in between. In germline, CDR1 is MNHEY, CDR2 SMNVEV (reference sequence). In DNA, the CDR3 is TGTGCCAGCAGTTCGGATAACCCGAACACTGAAGCTTTCTTT. It yields the protein CASSSDNPNTEAFF.

J is TRBJ2-1 and V is TRBV5-4, with 11 bases identical to TRBD2. The CDR3 covers 16 residues. Germline V gene lookup returns CDR1 SGHNT and CDR2 YYREEE (reference sequence). J was trimmed by 9 bases and V by 2 bases; bases with no gene match: 10. DNA of the CDR3: TGTGCCAGCAGCTTTCTTAGCGGGAGGGTTTCCGGTGAGCAGTTCTTC. The encoded protein is CASSFLSGRVSGEQFF.

The chain links TRBV11-3 to TRBJ2-1, with 12 bases identical to TRBD2. This CDR3 is 16 amino acids long. Trimming took 0 bases from V and 8 from J; bases not matched to a gene: 5. Germline V gene lookup returns CDR1 SGHNT and CDR2 YENEEA. The CDR3 DNA reads as TGTGCCAGCAGCTTAGAGGTAGCTAGCGGGAGGGATGAGCAGTTCTTC. Its translation: CASSLEVASGRDEQFF. Full variable domain (missing parts from reference TRBV11-3 and TRBJ2-1): EAGVVQSPRYKIIEKKQPVAFWCNPISGHNTLYWYLQNLGQGPELLIRYENEEAVDDSQLPKDRFSAERLKGVDSTLKIQPAELGDSAVYLCASSLEVASGRDEQFFGPGTRLTVL.

This clone was picked up a small number of times. This chain joins TRBV27 and TRBJ1-2; D may be TRBD1 (6 bases). The V end lost 0 bases, the J end lost 7 bases, and 9 bases lay between the germline ends. Germline lookup yields CDR1 MNHEY and CDR2 SMNVEV (reference sequence). CDR3 length: 13 amino acids. DNA for the CDR3: TGTGCCAGCAGTTTATCGGGGGCTAGTGGCTACACCTTC. It translates to CASSLSGASGYTF.

This rearrangement joins TRBV7-6 to TRBJ1-2; possibly TRBD1 for D (6 bases). Germline loops: CDR1 SGHVS, CDR2 FNYEAQ. The CDR3 loop spans 14 amino acids. The V end was cut by 5 bases, the J end by 4 bases, with 14 bases between. The DNA for the CDR3 is TGTGCCAGCAGCCGCTACGGGGGCCTCTATGGCTACACCTTC. This sequence encodes CASSRYGGLYGYTF.

This clone was counted a few times. V usage is TRBV7-9 and J usage is TRBJ1-2, with TRBD1 identical over 12 bases. There are 18 residues in the CDR3. Per the germline V gene, CDR1 is SEHNR and CDR2 is FQNEAQ (reference sequence). V shed 2 bases and J 5 bases; nucleotides not matched to a gene: 12. The chain's CDR3 is CASSLIGDGTGGPYGYTF. The CDR3 coding sequence is TGTGCCAGCAGCTTAATAGGCGACGGGACAGGGGGCCCATATGGCTACACCTTC. Supplemented by reference TRBV7-9 and TRBJ1-2, the full variable domain reads DTGVSQNPRHKITKRGQNVTFRCDPISEHNRLYWYRQTLGQGPEFLTYFQNEAQLEKSRLLSDRFSAERPKGSFSTLEIQRTEQGDSAMYLCASSLIGDGTGGPYGYTFGSGTRLTVV.

Only a few counts were recorded for this clone. The chain carries TRBV13 and TRBJ2-5; the D is unclear. The CDR3 runs 13 residues. Trimming took off 5 bases at V and 5 bases at J, with 12 bases between the two ends. CDR1 is PRHDT, CDR2 FYEKMQ, per germline (reference sequence). CDR3 sequence reads: CASSPTTGETQYF. For the CDR3, the DNA is TGTGCCAGCAGCCCTACGACTGGGGAGACCCAGTACTTC.

V and J are TRBV4-1 and TRBJ2-1; 7 bases agree with TRBD1. V gave up 0 bases and J gave up 0 bases; unmatched junction bases: 5. This CDR3 region has 17 residues. In germline, CDR1 is MGHRA, CDR2 YSYEKL. The CDR3 DNA reads as TGCGCCAGCAGCCAAGATCAGGGGGTCGGCTCCTACAATGAGCAGTTCTTC. Translation gives CASSQDQGVGSYNEQFF.

Remarks on this clone: One junction end disagrees with the germline gene, perhaps due to a read error. The CDR3 region is CASSQAAGPSTDTQYF. CDR3 DNA sequence: TGCGCCAGCAGCCAAGCAGCGGGACCTAGCACAGATACGCAGTATTTT. The rearrangement joins TRBV5-4 to TRBJ2-3; TRBD2 matches 7 bases. Germline CDR1 is SGHNT and CDR2 is YYREEE (reference sequence). The CDR3 is 16 residues long.

The V and J genes are TRBV7-9 and TRBJ1-3, with D hard to call. V dropped 1 base and J dropped 6 bases, with 10 bases sitting between them. CDR3 size: 14 residues. Per germline, CDR1 SEHNR and CDR2 FQNEAQ (reference sequence). CDR3 nucleotide sequence: TGTGCCAGCAGCTTAGATGGAATGGAAAACACCATATATTTT. As protein: CASSLDGMENTIYF.

This clone was found a few times. J is TRBJ2-1 and V is TRBV6-5; TRBD1 might be the D (7 bases). The CDR3 is made up of 14 amino acids. V lost 5 bases, J lost 5 bases, and 13 bases lay in between. Looked up from germline, CDR1 is MNHEY and CDR2 is SVGAGI. Here the CDR3 reads CASSGGRGDNEQFF. DNA of the CDR3: TGTGCCAGCAGTGGGGGCAGGGGGGACAATGAGCAGTTCTTC.

There are a few counts of this clone. V and J are TRBV14 and TRBJ2-2; D uncertain. Per germline, CDR1 SGHDN and CDR2 FVKESK. Trimming removed 1 base from V and 7 bases from J, with 1 base in between. The length of the CDR3 is 11 residues. The CDR3 here is CASSQGGELFF. DNA of the CDR3: TGTGCCAGCAGCCAAGGCGGGGAGCTGTTTTTT.

The V call is TRBV19, the J call TRBJ2-7; TRBD1 is a possible D gene (5 bases). Trimming shortened V by 9 bases and J by 2 bases, and 14 bases separated the two germline ends. Germline V gives CDR1 LNHDA, CDR2 SQIVND (reference sequence). The CDR3 sequence is 13 residues long. CDR3 DNA: TGTGCCAGCTCCTTGGACAACCCCTACGAGCAGTACTTC. It translates to CASSLDNPYEQYF.

This clone was found a few times. This rearrangement joins TRBV6-1 to TRBJ2-1; D gene uncertain. Germline V lookup: CDR1 MNHNS, CDR2 SASEGT. V dropped 8 bases and J dropped 12 bases, with 17 bases sitting between them. The CDR3 runs to 12 residues. The CDR3 coding sequence is TGTGCCAGCGGCAGCCCCGACGTTGGGCAGTTCTTC. Its protein product is CASGSPDVGQFF.

The V call is TRBV6-1, the J call TRBJ1-2; D uncertain. CDR1 MNHNS and CDR2 SASEGT come from the germline V gene. The CDR3 is 13 amino acids. V lost 6 bases and J lost 0, with 8 bases in between. The CDR3 DNA follows: TGTGCCAGCAGCCTTACAGCTAACTATGGCTACACCTTC. Translation: CASSLTANYGYTF.

The CDR3 loop reads CASSYAGTYGYTF. CDR3 nucleotide sequence: TGTGCCAGCAGTTACGCAGGAACCTATGGCTACACCTTC. This chain connects TRBV27 to TRBJ1-2; D gene ambiguous. Germline CDR1 and CDR2: MNHEY and SMNVEV (reference sequence). V was pared by 4 bases and J by 4 bases, with 10 bases between. The CDR3 runs 13 residues.

V usage is TRBV15 and J usage is TRBJ1-1, with a tentative D call TRBD1 (5 bases). The CDR3 is 14 amino acids. The germline CDR1 and CDR2 sequences are LNHNV and YYDKDF (reference sequence). V lost 4 bases and J 6 bases, leaving 15 bases between the germline ends. The CDR3 bases are TGTGCCACCAGCACCCGGGACCAAGGCCCTGAAGCTTTCTTT. Translating gives CATSTRDQGPEAFF.

V and J are TRBV5-4 and TRBJ2-3; the match to TRBD1 covers 8 bases. Germline CDR1 SGHNT, CDR2 YYREEE (reference sequence). The CDR3 length is 15 residues. With V trimmed by 0 bases and J by 7 bases, 7 bases remained unmatched. The CDR3 DNA follows: TGTGCCAGCAGCTTGGTCGGACAGGGAGAACATACGCAGTATTTT. It encodes CASSLVGQGEHTQYF.

In DNA form, the CDR3 reads TGTGCCAGCAGCTTAGCGAACGGCGGGAGTTCCCACAATGAGCAGTTCTTC. It is translated as CASSLANGGSSHNEQFF. V and J are TRBV7-9 and TRBJ2-1, with 7 bases identical to TRBD2. The trim removed 0 bases at V and 5 bases at J, leaving 10 bases unmatched. Germline V lookup: CDR1 SEHNR, CDR2 FQNEAQ (reference sequence). The CDR3 consists of 17 residues.

The genes are TRBV7-2 and TRBJ2-5, with D tentatively TRBD2 (7 bases). This CDR3 has 15 amino acids. Germline V gives CDR1 SGHTA, CDR2 FQGNSA. The V end was cut by 2 bases, the J end by 5 bases, with 15 bases between. CDR3 sequence: CASSLSRGAPETQYF. The CDR3 nucleotides read TGTGCCAGCAGCTTAAGCCGGGGGGCCCCGGAGACCCAGTACTTC.

The CDR3 sequence is CASSLEAGPHYGYTF. DNA for the CDR3: TGTGCCAGCAGCTTAGAGGCAGGCCCTCACTATGGCTACACCTTC. The chain employs TRBV7-2 and TRBJ1-2; the D is unclear. Looked up from germline, CDR1 is SGHTA and CDR2 is FQGNSA. CDR3 length: 15 amino acids. The ends were cut back, 1 base at V and 3 bases at J, with 12 bases in the middle.

The chain joins TRBV4-3 to TRBJ1-2; D is undetermined. The CDR3 is 15 residues long. Germline V gene lookup returns CDR1 LGHNA and CDR2 YSLEER. V was pared by 3 bases and J by 1 base, with 12 bases between. The CDR3 protein is CASSQGNTLNYGYTF. CDR3 nucleotide sequence: TGCGCCAGCAGCCAGGGGAATACCCTTAACTATGGCTACACCTTC.

The chain uses TRBV5-4 and TRBJ2-7; 9 bases line up with TRBD1. In germline, CDR1 is SGHNT, CDR2 YYREEE (reference sequence). CDR3 length: 15 residues. J lost 2 bases, V lost 0 bases, and 3 bases had no gene match. CDR3 DNA sequence: TGTGCCAGCAGCTTGGGAGGACAGGGGACCTACGAGCAGTACTTC. Protein sequence: CASSLGGQGTYEQYF.